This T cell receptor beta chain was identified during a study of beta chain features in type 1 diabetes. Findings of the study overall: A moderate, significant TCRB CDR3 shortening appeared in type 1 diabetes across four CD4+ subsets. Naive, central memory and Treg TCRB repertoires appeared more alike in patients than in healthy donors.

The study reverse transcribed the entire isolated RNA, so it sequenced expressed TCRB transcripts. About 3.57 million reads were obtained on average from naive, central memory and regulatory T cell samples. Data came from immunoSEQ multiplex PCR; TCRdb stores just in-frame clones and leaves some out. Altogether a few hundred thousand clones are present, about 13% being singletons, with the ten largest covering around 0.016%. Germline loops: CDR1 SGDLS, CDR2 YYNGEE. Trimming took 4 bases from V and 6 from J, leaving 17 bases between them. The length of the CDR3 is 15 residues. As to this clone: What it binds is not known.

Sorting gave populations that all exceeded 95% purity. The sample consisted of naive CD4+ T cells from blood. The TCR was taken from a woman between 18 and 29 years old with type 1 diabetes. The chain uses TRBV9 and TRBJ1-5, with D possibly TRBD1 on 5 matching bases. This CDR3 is CASSPDSRMSQPQHF. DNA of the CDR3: TGTGCCAGCAGCCCAGACAGTCGAATGTCTCAGCCCCAGCATTTT.